The clone carrying this T cell receptor beta chain turned up a few times. Germline V CDR1 and CDR2: MNHEY, SVGAGI. V shed 0 bases and J shed 6 bases, with 12 bases lying between them. This CDR3 comprises 15 residues. This sample was taken from a study of human T cells and chemical hapten exposure. One entry per CDR3 protein, called by TCRdb with MiXCR from the RACE reads. The sample yields about 110,000 distinct CDR3 sequences, 9% to 9.5% seen once. Time point reported: patch test 2, 6 weeks after DPC sensitization. Treatment here: therapeutic diphenylcyclopropenone sensitization with weekly scalp DPC.

Sequencing was performed on whole blood, taken in connection with sensitization to the hapten diphenylcyclopropenone (DPC). This clonotype was obtained from a woman aged 40 to 50 with alopecia areata. Some clones in this sample may be carry-over from other donors' samples. The chain links TRBV6-5 to TRBJ1-3; D gene uncertain. CDR3 sequence (DNA): TGTGCCAGCAGTTACTCTCGCAAGGCTGAAAACACCATATATTTT. Its translation: CASSYSRKAENTIYF.